This T cell receptor (beta chain) was sequenced for a study of cytomegalovirus exposure and HLA in healthy donors. TCRdb keeps only in-frame clones here, not all; method: immunoSEQ multiplex PCR. The sample contains approximately 120,000 clones, about nine tenths of which appear only once. This CDR3 comprises 14 residues. Germline lookup yields CDR1 LGHNA and CDR2 YSLEER. Trimming took 1 base from V and 0 from J, leaving 7 bases between them. This chain links TRBV4-3 with TRBJ2-7; no reliable D call. The sample taken for sequencing was PBMCs. This sequence originates from a woman between 18 and 30 years old in good health and CMV-seronegative. The CDR3 coding sequence is TGCGCCAGCAGCCAAGGTTACAGCTCCTACGAGCAGTACTTC. This codes for CASSQGYSSYEQYF.